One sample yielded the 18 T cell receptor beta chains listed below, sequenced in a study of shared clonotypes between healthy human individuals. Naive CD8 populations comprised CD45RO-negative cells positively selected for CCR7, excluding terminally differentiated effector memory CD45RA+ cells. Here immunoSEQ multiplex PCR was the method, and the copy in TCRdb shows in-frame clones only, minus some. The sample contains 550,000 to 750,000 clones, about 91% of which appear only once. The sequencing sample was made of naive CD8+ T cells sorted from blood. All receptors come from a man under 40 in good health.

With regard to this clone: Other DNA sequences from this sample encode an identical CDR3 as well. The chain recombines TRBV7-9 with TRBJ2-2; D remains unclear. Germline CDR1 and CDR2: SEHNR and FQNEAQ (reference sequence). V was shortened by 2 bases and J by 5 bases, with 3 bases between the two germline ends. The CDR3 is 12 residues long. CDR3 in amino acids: CASSLRTGELFF. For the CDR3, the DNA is TGTGCCAGCAGCTTAAGGACCGGGGAGCTGTTTTTT.

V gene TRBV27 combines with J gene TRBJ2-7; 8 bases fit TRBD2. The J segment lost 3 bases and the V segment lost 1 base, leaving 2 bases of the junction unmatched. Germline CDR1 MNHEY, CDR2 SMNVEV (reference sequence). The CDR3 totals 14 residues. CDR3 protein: CASSLWGTSYEQYF. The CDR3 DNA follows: TGTGCCAGCAGTTTATGGGGGACTAGCTACGAGCAGTACTTC.

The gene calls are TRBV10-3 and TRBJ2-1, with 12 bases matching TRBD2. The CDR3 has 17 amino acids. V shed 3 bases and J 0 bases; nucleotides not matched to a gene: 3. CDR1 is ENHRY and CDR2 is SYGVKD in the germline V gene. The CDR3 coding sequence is TGTGCCATCAGTGACGGACTAGCGGGAAGCTCCTACAATGAGCAGTTCTTC. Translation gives CAISDGLAGSSYNEQFF.

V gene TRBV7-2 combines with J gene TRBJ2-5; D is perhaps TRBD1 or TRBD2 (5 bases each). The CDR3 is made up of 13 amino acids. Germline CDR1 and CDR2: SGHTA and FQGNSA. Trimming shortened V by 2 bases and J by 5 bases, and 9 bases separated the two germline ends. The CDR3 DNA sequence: TGTGCCAGCAGCTTAAATTGGGGGGAGACCCAGTACTTC. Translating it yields CASSLNWGETQYF.

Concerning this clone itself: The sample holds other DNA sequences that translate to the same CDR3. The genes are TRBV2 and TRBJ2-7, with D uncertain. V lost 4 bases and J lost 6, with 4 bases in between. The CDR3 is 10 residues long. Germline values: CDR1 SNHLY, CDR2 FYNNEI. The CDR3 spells CASSGLEQYF. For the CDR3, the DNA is TGTGCCAGCAGTGGGCTCGAGCAGTACTTC.

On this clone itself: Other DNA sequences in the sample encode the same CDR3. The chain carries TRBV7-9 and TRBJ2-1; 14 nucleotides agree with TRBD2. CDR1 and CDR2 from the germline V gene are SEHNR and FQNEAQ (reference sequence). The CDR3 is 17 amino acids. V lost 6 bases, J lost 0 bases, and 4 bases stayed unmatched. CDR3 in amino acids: CASSSGTSGSSYNEQFF. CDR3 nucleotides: TGTGCCAGCAGTTCCGGGACTAGCGGGAGCTCCTACAATGAGCAGTTCTTC. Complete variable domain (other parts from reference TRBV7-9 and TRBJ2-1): DTGVSQNPRHKITKRGQNVTFRCDPISEHNRLYWYRQTLGQGPEFLTYFQNEAQLEKSRLLSDRFSAERPKGSFSTLEIQRTEQGDSAMYLCASSSGTSGSSYNEQFFGPGTRLTVL.

The CDR3 DNA reads TGCGCCAGCAGCTTAACAGGCCACACTAGCACAGATACGCAGTATTTT. It codes for CASSLTGHTSTDTQYF. V and J are TRBV5-1 and TRBJ2-3, with D possibly being TRBD1 (5 bases). The CDR3 runs 16 residues. V lost 2 bases, J lost 0 bases, and 13 bases lay in between. CDR1 SGHRS and CDR2 YFSETQ come from the germline V gene.

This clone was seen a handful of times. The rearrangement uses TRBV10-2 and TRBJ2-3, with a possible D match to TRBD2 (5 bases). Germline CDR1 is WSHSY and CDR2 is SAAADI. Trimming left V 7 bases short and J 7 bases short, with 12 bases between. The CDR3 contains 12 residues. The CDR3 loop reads CASNSGVNTQYF. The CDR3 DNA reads TGCGCCAGCAACAGCGGAGTAAATACGCAGTATTTT.

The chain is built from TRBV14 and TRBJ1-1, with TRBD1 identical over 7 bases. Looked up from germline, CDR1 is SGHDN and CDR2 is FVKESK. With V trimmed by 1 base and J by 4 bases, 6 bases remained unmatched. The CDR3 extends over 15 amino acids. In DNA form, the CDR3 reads TGTGCCAGCAGCCAAGGACAGGGAAGATCCACTGAAGCTTTCTTT. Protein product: CASSQGQGRSTEAFF. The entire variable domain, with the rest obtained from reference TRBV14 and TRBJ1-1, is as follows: EAGVTQFPSHSVIEKGQTVTLRCDPISGHDNLYWYRRVMGKEIKFLLHFVKESKQDESGMPNNRFLAERTGGTYSTLKVQPAELEDSGVYFCASSQGQGRSTEAFFGQGTRLTVV.

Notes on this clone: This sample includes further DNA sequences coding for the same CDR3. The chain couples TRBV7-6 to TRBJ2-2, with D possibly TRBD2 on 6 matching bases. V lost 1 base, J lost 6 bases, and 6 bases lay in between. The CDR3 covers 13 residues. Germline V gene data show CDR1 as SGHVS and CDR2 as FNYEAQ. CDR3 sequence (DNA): TGTGCCAGCAGCTTAGGGGGGGCCGGGGAGCTGTTTTTT. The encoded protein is CASSLGGAGELFF.

The CDR3 nucleotides read TGTGCCAGCAGCGGGTCCGGCCCCGGGGAGCTGTTTTTT. Its translation: CASSGSGPGELFF. The genes are TRBV9 and TRBJ2-2, with unresolved D. Between the trimmed V and J ends, which lost 3 bases and 6 bases, there was a span of 9 bases. This CDR3 has 13 amino acids. Germline CDR1 reads SGDLS; CDR2 reads YYNGEE.

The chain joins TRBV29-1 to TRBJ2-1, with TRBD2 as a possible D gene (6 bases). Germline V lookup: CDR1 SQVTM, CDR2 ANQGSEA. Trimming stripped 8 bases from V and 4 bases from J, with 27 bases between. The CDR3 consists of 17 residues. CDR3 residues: CSIMLVYDGGSYNEQFF. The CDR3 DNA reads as TGCAGCATCATGCTAGTGTACGACGGGGGATCTTACAATGAGCAGTTCTTC.

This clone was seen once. The chain's CDR3 is CASSPRPYNEQFF. In DNA, the CDR3 is TGTGCCAGCAGCCCAAGACCCTACAATGAGCAGTTCTTC. The V call is TRBV9, the J call TRBJ2-1; D not resolved. This CDR3 is built from 13 residues. V lost 4 bases, J lost 2 bases, and 7 bases lay in between. Germline V gene sequence: CDR1 SGDLS, CDR2 YYNGEE.

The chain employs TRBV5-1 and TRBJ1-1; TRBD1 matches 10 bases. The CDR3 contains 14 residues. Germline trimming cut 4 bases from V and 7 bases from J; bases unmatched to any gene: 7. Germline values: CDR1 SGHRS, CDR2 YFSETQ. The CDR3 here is CASSGGTGEFEAFF. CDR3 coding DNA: TGCGCCAGCAGCGGCGGGACAGGGGAATTTGAAGCTTTCTTT.

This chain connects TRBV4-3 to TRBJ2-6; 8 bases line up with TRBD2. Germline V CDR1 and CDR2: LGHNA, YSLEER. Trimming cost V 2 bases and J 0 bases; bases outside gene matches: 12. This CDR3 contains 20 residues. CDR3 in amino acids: CASSQWRGAVPLSGANVLTF. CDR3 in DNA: TGCGCCAGCAGCCAATGGCGGGGGGCAGTCCCCCTCTCTGGGGCCAACGTCCTGACTTTC.

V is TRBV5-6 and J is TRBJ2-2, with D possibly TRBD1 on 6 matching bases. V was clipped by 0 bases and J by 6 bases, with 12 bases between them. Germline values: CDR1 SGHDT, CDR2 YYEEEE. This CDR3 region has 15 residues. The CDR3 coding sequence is TGTGCCAGCAGCTTGGGAGGGGGAACGTCCGGGGAGCTGTTTTTT. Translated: CASSLGGGTSGELFF.

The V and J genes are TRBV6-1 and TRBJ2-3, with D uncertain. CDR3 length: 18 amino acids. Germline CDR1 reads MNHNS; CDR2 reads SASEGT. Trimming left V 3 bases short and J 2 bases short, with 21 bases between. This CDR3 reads CASSDDRVLPPHTDTQYF. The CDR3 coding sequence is TGTGCCAGCAGTGACGATCGGGTTCTCCCCCCCCACACAGATACGCAGTATTTT.

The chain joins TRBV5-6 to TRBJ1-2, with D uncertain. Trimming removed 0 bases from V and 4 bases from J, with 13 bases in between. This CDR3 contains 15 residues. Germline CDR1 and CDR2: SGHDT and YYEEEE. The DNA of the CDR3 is TGTGCCAGCAGCTTGGAACCAGGTTCGGGCTATGGCTACACCTTC. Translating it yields CASSLEPGSGYGYTF.